The entry below gives a single T cell receptor beta chain sequence along with its context. The antigen this receptor binds is unknown. No per-base quality is available; no much larger clone lies one base away. V and J lose 1 base and 0 bases, and a span of 19 bases separates them. The CDR3 starts with the cysteine, ends with the phenylalanine, and has 19 residues. Only the CDR3 region is kept as DNA, spanning 57 bases read in frame from base 1. The germline V gene sets CDR1 to SGHRS and CDR2 to YFSETQ. TCRbeta CDR3 regions were amplified from genomic DNA using the immunoSEQ Assay, a bias-controlled multiplex PCR. Under the source paper's analysis protocol: The number of nucleated cells in each sample was estimated from the amplification of reference gene primers within the assay. To quantify the absolute abundance of each unique TCRbeta CDR3 rearrangement, sequence reads were collapsed and filtered. For each sample, productive Simpson clonality was calculated by taking the square root of Simpson's diversity index across productive rearrangements. Held by TCRdb, this immuneACCESS table contains in-frame sequences only and omits some clones. Under half of the omission traces to an unresolved V gene where checked; the cause of the rest is unknown. The V and J calls and clone size are taken from that table; D and trimming were inferred from the DNA. The sample profile shows 230,000 or so clones; roughly 89% of them were found once. Clones ranked in the top ten supply approximately 5% of the sample.

The data were taken from a study of blood T cell repertoires in COVID-19 (dated by TCRdb to 2020 to 2022). Describing the broader study: Samples covering the acute and convalescent phases of COVID-19 were provided by collaborators in the United States, Italy and Spain. The dataset comprised deeply sampled blood TCRbeta repertoires from subjects exposed to, actively infected with, or recovered from COVID-19. Samples were obtained from the ongoing ImmuneRACE study (first 160 participants) and from over 1,000 subjects provided by 6 global collaborators. Nearly every sample came with metadata listing a de-identified subject ID, COVID-19 status, age in years and sex. The material from the prospective study consisted of cDNA or gDNA derived from T cells, B-cell-depleted T cells, or PBMCs. Where HLA class I and class II types were available, the types were taken from metadata supplied by the sample provider, not from assay-based typing. The repertoires were released in a freely available public database intended as a resource for research on the immune response to SARS-CoV-2. What the authors observed across the whole study: The quantity of clinical and demographic metadata differed by source and by participant and was supplied without curation.

A second Seattle source provided samples from volunteer blood donors who had recovered from COVID-19. Collaborating institutions collected whole blood in K2EDTA tubes following their own protocols. For TCRbeta analysis, collaborators shipped samples as frozen whole blood, isolated PBMCs, or DNA extracted from either of those sample types. The TCR was taken from a woman aged 40 to 50 who had recovered from COVID-19. Material for sequencing was peripheral blood. Recombination connected TRBV5-1 to TRBJ1-4; the D gene is not confidently resolved. The CDR3 region reads CASSLLPSLVPATNEKLFF. The DNA is TGCGCCAGCAGCTTGTTGCCCAGCCTAGTCCCAGCAACTAATGAAAAACTGTTTTTT.